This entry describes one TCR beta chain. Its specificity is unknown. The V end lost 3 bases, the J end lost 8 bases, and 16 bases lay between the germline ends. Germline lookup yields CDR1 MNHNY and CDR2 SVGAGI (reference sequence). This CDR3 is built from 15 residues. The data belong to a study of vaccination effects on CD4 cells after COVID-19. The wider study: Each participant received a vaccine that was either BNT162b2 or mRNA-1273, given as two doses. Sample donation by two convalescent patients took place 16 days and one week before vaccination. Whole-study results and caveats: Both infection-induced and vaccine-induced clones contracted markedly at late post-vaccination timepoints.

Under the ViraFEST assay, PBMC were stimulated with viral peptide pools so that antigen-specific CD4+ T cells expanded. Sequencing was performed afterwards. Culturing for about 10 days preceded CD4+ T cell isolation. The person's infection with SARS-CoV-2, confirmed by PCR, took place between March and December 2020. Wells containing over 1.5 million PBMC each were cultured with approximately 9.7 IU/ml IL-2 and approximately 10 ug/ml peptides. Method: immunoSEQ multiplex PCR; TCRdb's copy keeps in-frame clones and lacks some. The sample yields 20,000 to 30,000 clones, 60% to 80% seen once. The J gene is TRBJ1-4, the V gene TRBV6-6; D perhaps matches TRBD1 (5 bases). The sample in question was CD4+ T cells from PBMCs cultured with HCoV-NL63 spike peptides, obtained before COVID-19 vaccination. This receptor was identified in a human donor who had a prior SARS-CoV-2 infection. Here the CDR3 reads CASSYSPGRDEKLFF. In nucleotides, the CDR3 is TGTGCCAGCAGTTATTCGCCAGGGCGGGACGAAAAACTGTTTTTT.